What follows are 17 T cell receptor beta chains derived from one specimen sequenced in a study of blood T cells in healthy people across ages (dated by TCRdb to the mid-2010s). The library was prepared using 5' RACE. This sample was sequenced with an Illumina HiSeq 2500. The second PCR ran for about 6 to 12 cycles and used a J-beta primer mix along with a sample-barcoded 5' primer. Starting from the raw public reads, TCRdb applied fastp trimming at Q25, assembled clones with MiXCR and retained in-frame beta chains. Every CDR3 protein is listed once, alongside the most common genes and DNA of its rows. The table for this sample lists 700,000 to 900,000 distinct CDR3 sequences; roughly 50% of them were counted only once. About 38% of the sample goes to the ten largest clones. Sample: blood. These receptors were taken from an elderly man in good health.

CDR3 DNA: TGCAGTGCCCCACCTCGCGGGAACATTCAGTACTTC. It codes for CSAPPRGNIQYF. This chain joins TRBV20-1 and TRBJ2-4; TRBD2 might be the D (5 bases). The CDR3 length is 12 residues. The germline gives CDR1 DFQATT, CDR2 SNEGSKA (reference sequence). V gave up 6 bases and J gave up 7 bases, with 13 bases separating them.

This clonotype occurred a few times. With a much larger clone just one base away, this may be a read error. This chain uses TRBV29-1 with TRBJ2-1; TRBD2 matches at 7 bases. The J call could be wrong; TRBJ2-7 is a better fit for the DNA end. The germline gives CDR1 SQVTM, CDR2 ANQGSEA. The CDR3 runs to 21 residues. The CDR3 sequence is CSVRRSEVLGGIMGSYNEQYF. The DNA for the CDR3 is TGCAGCGTTAGAAGGAGTGAGGTGTTGGGGGGGATAATGGGGTCCTACAATGAGCAGTACTTC.

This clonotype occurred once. The CDR3 DNA is TGCAGTGCTAGCGGGAGGGGAGGCAATGAGCAGTTCTTC. Amino acids: CSASGRGGNEQFF. J is TRBJ2-1 and V is TRBV20-1; 8 nucleotides line up with TRBD2. V was clipped by 3 bases and J by 6 bases; unmatched bases: 4. Germline loops: CDR1 DFQATT, CDR2 SNEGSKA (reference sequence). This CDR3 is 13 amino acids long.

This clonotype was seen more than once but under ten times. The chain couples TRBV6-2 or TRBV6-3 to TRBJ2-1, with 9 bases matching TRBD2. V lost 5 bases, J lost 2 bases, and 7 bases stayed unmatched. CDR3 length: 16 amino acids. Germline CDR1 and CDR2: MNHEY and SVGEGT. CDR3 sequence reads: CASSPAGGPPYNEQFF. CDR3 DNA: TGTGCCAGCAGTCCCGCGGGAGGGCCGCCCTACAATGAGCAGTTCTTC.

The CDR3 protein is CATSSGRGPDTQYF. CDR3 nucleotide sequence: TGTGCCACCTCTAGCGGGAGGGGGCCAGATACGCAGTATTTT. The chain employs TRBV6-1 and TRBJ2-3, with 12 bases aligning to TRBD2. In germline, CDR1 is MNHNS, CDR2 SASEGT. There are 14 residues in the CDR3. Trimming at V came to 10 bases and at J to 4 bases, leaving 6 bases not matched to a gene.

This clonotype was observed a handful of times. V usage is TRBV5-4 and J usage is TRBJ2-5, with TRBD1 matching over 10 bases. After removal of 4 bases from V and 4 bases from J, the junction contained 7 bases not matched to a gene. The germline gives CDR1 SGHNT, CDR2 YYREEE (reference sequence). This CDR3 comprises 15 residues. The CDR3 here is CASSREDRGPETQYF. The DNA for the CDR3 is TGTGCCAGCAGCAGGGAAGACAGGGGGCCAGAGACCCAGTACTTC.

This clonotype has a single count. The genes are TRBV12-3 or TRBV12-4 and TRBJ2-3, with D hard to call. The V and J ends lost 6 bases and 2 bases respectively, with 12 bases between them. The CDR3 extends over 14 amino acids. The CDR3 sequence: CASREDRPTDTQYF. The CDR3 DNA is TGTGCCAGCAGGGAAGACCGTCCCACAGATACGCAGTATTTT.

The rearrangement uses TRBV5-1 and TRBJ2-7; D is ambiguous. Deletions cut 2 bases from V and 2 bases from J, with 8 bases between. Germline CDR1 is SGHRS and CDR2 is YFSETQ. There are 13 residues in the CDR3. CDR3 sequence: CASSLQPTYEQYF. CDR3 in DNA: TGCGCCAGCAGCTTACAACCCACCTACGAGCAGTACTTC.

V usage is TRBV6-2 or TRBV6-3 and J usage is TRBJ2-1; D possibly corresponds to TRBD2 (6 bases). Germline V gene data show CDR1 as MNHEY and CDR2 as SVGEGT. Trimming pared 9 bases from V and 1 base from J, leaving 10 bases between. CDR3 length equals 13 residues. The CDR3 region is CARNGGSYNEQFF. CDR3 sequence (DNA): TGTGCCAGGAATGGAGGGTCCTACAATGAGCAGTTCTTC.

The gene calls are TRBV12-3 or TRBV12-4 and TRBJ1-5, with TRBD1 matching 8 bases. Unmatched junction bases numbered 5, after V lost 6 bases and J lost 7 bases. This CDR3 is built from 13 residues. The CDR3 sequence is CASSDRGVQPQHF. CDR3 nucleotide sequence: TGTGCCAGCAGCGACAGGGGAGTACAGCCCCAGCATTTT.

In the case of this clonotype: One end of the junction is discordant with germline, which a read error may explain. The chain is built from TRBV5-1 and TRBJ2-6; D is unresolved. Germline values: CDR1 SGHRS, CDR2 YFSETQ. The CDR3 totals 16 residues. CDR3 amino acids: CASSLAPRSGANVLTF. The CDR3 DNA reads TGTGCCAGCAGCTTGGCACCCCGCTCTGGGGCCAACGTCCTGACTTTC. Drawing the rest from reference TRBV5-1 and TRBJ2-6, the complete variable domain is KAGVTQTPRYLIKTRGQQVTLSCSPISGHRSVSWYQQTPGQGLQFLFEYFSETQRNKGNFPGRFSGRQFSNSRSEMNVSTLELGDSALYLCASSLAPRSGANVLTFGAGSRLTVL.

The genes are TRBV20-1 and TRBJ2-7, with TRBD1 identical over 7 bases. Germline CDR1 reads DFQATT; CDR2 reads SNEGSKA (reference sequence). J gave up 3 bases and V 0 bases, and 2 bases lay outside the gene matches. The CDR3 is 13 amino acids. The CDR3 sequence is CSARDGDSYEQYF. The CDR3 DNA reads TGCAGTGCTAGAGACGGGGACAGCTACGAGCAGTACTTC.

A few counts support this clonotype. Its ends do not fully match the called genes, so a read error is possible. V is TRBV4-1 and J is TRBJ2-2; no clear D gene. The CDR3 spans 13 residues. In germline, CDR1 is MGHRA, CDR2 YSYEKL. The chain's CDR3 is CASSQVGGGELFF. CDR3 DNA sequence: TGTGCCAGCAGCCAAGTCGGTGGCGGGGAGCTGTTTTTT.

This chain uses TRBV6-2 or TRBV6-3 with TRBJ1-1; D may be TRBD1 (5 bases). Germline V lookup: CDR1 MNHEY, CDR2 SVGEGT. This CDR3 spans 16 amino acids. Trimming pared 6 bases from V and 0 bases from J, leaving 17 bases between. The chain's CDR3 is CASRSGAGRMNTEAFF. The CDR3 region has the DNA TGTGCCAGCAGGTCTGGGGCAGGGCGAATGAACACTGAAGCTTTCTTT.

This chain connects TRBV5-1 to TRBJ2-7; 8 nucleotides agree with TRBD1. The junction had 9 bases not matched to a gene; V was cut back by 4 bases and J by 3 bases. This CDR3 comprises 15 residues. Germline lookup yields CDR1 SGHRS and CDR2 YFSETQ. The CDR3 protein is CASSKLRGLSYEQYF. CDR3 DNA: TGCGCCAGCAGCAAACTCAGGGGGCTCAGCTACGAGCAGTACTTC.

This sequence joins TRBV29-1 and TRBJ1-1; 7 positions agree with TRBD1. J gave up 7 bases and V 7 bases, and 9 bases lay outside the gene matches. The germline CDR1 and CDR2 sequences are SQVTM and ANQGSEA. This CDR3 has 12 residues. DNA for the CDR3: TGCAGCGCTAGCAGGGGGGACGGTGAAGCTTTCTTT. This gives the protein CSASRGDGEAFF.

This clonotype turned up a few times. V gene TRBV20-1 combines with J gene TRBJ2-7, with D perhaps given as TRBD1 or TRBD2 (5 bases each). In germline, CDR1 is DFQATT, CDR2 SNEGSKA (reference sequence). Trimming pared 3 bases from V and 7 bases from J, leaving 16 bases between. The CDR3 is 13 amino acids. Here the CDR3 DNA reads TGCAGTGCTAGCGCCGGGGCAACGAGAGAGCAGTACTTC. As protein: CSASAGATREQYF.